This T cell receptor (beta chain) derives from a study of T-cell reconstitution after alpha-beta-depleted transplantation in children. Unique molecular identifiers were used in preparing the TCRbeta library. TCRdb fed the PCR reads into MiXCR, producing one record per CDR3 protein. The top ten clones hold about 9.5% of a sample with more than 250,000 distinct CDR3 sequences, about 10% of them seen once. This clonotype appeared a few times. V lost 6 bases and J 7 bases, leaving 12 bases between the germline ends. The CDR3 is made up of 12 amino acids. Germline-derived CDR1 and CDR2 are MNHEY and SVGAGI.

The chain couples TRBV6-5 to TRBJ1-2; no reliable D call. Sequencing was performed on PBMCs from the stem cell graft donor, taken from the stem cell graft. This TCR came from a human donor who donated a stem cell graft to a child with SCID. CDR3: CASSPDWGGYTF. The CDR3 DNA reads TGTGCCAGCAGCCCCGACTGGGGTGGCTACACCTTC.